This T cell receptor (beta chain) is from a study of T cell repertoires in cytomegalovirus infection. Whole-study context: Public TCR beta signature analysis indicated the presence of both CMV infection and matching HLA type.

Findings and limits, study-wide: CMV-specific TCR beta clonotypes restricted by HLA-C dominated the ex vivo response.

This CDR3 is 15 amino acids long. V lost 2 bases, J lost 2 bases, and 12 bases lay in between. CDR1 and CDR2 from the germline V gene are MNHEY and SVGEGT. This clonotype was seen only a few times. Its specificity is not known. TCRdb independently ran MiXCR on the reads; one entry per CDR3 protein. The table records roughly 200,000 distinct CDR3 sequences, 15% to 20% of them present only once. Input material: CD8+ T cells from PBMCs. The chain uses TRBV6-2 or TRBV6-3 and TRBJ2-5, with D maybe TRBD1 (5 bases). This sequence was found in a human donor in good health (CMV status not recorded). Some clones in this sample may be carry-over from other donors' samples. CDR3 DNA sequence: TGTGCCAGCAGTTACATCTCCAGGGCTCAAGAGACCCAGTACTTC. It is translated as CASSYISRAQETQYF.